These 18 T cell receptor beta chains were all obtained from the same sample, sequenced in a study of T cells in Graves' hyperthyroidism and ophthalmopathy. RNA transcripts served as the template for amplifying TCR beta CDR3 regions. An initial round of RT-PCR targeting the TCR CDR3 relied on the HTBI primer set. MiXCR, run by TCRdb on the multiplex PCR reads, gives a single entry per CDR3 protein. The table lists approximately 150,000 distinct CDR3 sequences, just under 9.5% of them singletons. The specimen was blood. The receptor source for this set is a woman under 30 with Graves' hyperthyroidism that later progressed to Graves' ophthalmopathy.

This clonotype showed up many times. The chain links TRBV9 to TRBJ1-1; no definite D call. This CDR3 is 14 amino acids long. Trimming pared 1 base from V and 1 base from J, leaving 8 bases between. CDR1 is SGDLS and CDR2 is YYNGEE in the germline V gene. The CDR3 nucleotides are TGTGCCAGCAGCGTATTGCCCGAGAACACTGAAGCTTTCTTT. Its translation: CASSVLPENTEAFF.

The chain combines TRBV12-3 or TRBV12-4 with TRBJ2-3, with a tentative D call TRBD1 (6 bases). V lost 5 bases to trimming and J lost 9 bases, with 15 bases between them. The CDR3 totals 13 residues. The CDR3 is CASSTTGYETQYF. CDR3 nucleotide sequence: TGTGCCAGCAGTACAACAGGGTACGAGACGCAGTATTTT.

This clonotype was counted ten times or more. This chain connects TRBV7-2 to TRBJ2-3, with 10 bases lining up with TRBD2. The CDR3 length is 17 residues. V trimming: 2 bases; J trimming: 0 bases; junction bases outside the gene matches: 5. Germline CDR1 is SGHTA and CDR2 is FQGNSA. CDR3 in amino acids: CASSLTSGRVSTDTQYF. The CDR3 DNA sequence: TGTGCCAGCAGCTTAACCAGCGGGAGGGTTAGCACAGATACGCAGTATTTT.

The chain links TRBV7-8 to TRBJ2-7, with TRBD1 identical over 10 bases. The trim removed 4 bases at V and 3 bases at J, leaving 6 bases unmatched. The CDR3 is 15 amino acids. CDR1 is SGHVS and CDR2 is FQNEAQ in the germline V gene. The CDR3, as DNA: TGTGCCAGCAGCTCGACAGGGGGCTTCATCTACGAGCAGTACTTC. Translating gives CASSSTGGFIYEQYF.

This clonotype occurred many times. The genes are TRBV7-8 and TRBJ2-1, with TRBD1 as a possible D gene (5 bases). V dropped 5 bases and J dropped 5 bases, with 10 bases sitting between them. From germline, CDR1 is SGHVS and CDR2 FQNEAQ. This CDR3 comprises 13 residues. CDR3 loop: CASSPETDNEQFF. The CDR3 nucleotides are TGTGCCAGCAGCCCCGAGACAGACAATGAGCAGTTCTTC.

This clonotype was picked up many times. The V gene is TRBV19, the J gene TRBJ1-5; D is possibly TRBD1 (6 bases). V gave up 3 bases and J gave up 7 bases, with 10 bases separating them. The CDR3 covers 13 residues. Germline lookup yields CDR1 LNHDA and CDR2 SQIVND (reference sequence). The CDR3 DNA sequence: TGTGCCAGTAGTATTGTGGGGGCCCAGCCCCAGCATTTT. Amino acids: CASSIVGAQPQHF.

This clonotype was seen more than once but under ten times. The J gene is TRBJ2-7, the V gene TRBV24-1; 7 bases are shared with TRBD1. The V and J ends lost 6 bases and 7 bases, in that order; junction bases with no gene match: 5. The CDR3 loop spans 12 amino acids. The germline gives CDR1 KGHDR, CDR2 SFDVKD. The DNA for the CDR3 is TGTGCCACCAGTCCAGGGGGTCGAGAGCAGTACTTC. Protein: CATSPGGREQYF.

For this clonotype: This may be a read error: a much more frequent sequence differs by one nucleotide. The chain has TRBV7-8 and TRBJ1-4, with a tentative D call TRBD1 (5 bases). The CDR3 consists of 11 residues. The germline V gene has CDR1 SGHVS and CDR2 FQNEAQ. V lost 7 bases and J lost 12, with 12 bases in between. CDR3 amino acids: CASTWWGELFF. CDR3 nucleotide sequence: TGTGCCAGCACTTGGTGGGGGGAACTGTTTTTT.

This clonotype has at least ten counts. The chain is built from TRBV28 and TRBJ2-5, with D maybe TRBD1 (5 bases). From germline, CDR1 is MDHEN and CDR2 SYDVKM. V lost 3 bases, J lost 0 bases, and 11 bases lay in between. CDR3 length: 15 residues. Written as DNA, the CDR3 is TGTGCCAGCAGTTTCGACAGTGCTTACCAAGAGACCCAGTACTTC. Translation gives CASSFDSAYQETQYF.

This clonotype was recorded at least ten times. The rearrangement uses TRBV9 and TRBJ1-1; no firm D call. Trimming took off 0 bases at V and 5 bases at J, with 14 bases between the two ends. The germline V gene has CDR1 SGDLS and CDR2 YYNGEE. CDR3 length: 15 amino acids. The CDR3 here is CASSVVGGLGTEAFF. CDR3 in DNA: TGTGCCAGCAGCGTAGTAGGAGGGCTTGGAACTGAAGCTTTCTTT.

This clonotype was observed many times. V and J are TRBV6-1 and TRBJ2-1; TRBD2 matches 12 bases. The trim removed 6 bases at V and 8 bases at J, leaving 11 bases unmatched. The CDR3 consists of 16 residues. CDR1 and CDR2 from the germline V gene are MNHNS and SASEGT. The CDR3 is CASRRLTSGGSDEQFF. CDR3 coding DNA: TGTGCCAGCAGGCGTCTAACTAGCGGGGGGTCCGATGAGCAGTTCTTC.

This clonotype was detected only a few times. The CDR3 loop is CASSQVGSGSQPQHF. In DNA form, the CDR3 reads TGCGCCAGCAGCCAAGTTGGCTCAGGCAGTCAGCCCCAGCATTTT. The chain carries TRBV4-1 and TRBJ1-5; D is uncertain. The CDR3 has 15 residues. Germline lookup yields CDR1 MGHRA and CDR2 YSYEKL. Trimming stripped 1 base from V and 6 bases from J, with 13 bases between.

The chain has TRBV19 and TRBJ2-6; TRBD1 agrees at 8 bases. V trimming: 5 bases; J trimming: 3 bases; junction bases outside the gene matches: 9. This CDR3 is 17 amino acids long. CDR1 is LNHDA, CDR2 SQIVND, per germline (reference sequence). The CDR3 DNA sequence: TGTGCCAGTAGTCGGGGCAGGGGGCGACGTGGGGCCAACGTCCTGACTTTC. Protein product: CASSRGRGRRGANVLTF.

This clonotype was recorded many times. The rearrangement joins TRBV12-3 or TRBV12-4 to TRBJ1-2; the match to TRBD1 covers 9 bases. The CDR3 runs 16 residues. The trim removed 5 bases at V and 7 bases at J, leaving 14 bases unmatched. This CDR3 is CASSEDRGWVLFGYTF. The CDR3 coding sequence is TGTGCCAGCAGTGAGGACAGGGGATGGGTTCTATTTGGCTACACCTTC.

This clonotype occurred many times. The chain combines TRBV7-2 with TRBJ2-1, with unresolved D. Germline CDR1 and CDR2: SGHTA and FQGNSA. Trimming took 0 bases from V and 5 from J, leaving 14 bases between them. This CDR3 contains 16 residues. The CDR3 DNA reads as TGTGCCAGCAGCTTAGCAATCTTACTTTTAGACAATGAGCAGTTCTTC. It is translated as CASSLAILLLDNEQFF.

Ten or more counts support this clonotype. V usage is TRBV3-1 and J usage is TRBJ1-1; 8 nucleotides match TRBD1. The trim removed 1 base at V and 6 bases at J, leaving 10 bases unmatched. The CDR3 contains 16 residues. Germline loops: CDR1 LGHDT, CDR2 YNNKEL (reference sequence). CDR3 protein: CASSQASGRGLAEAFF. The CDR3, as DNA: TGTGCCAGCAGCCAAGCCTCGGGCAGGGGGCTGGCTGAAGCTTTCTTT.

Regarding this clonotype: This may arise from a read error, as a much more abundant clone is one base away. V usage is TRBV2 and J usage is TRBJ1-6; no firm D call. CDR1 is SNHLY and CDR2 is FYNNEI in the germline V gene. This CDR3 region has 15 residues. CDR3 sequence: CASSEYGNDNSRLHF. The CDR3 DNA sequence: TGTGCCAGCAGTGAGTACGGAAATGATAATTCACGCCTCCACTTT.

The V gene is TRBV5-5, the J gene TRBJ1-5; no firm D call. V lost 4 bases and J 0 bases, leaving 11 bases between the germline ends. Per germline, CDR1 SGHKS and CDR2 YYEKEE (reference sequence). The CDR3 runs to 15 residues. The CDR3 loop reads CASSRTIYSNQPQHF. For the CDR3, the DNA is TGTGCCAGCAGCCGGACCATTTATAGCAATCAGCCCCAGCATTTT.